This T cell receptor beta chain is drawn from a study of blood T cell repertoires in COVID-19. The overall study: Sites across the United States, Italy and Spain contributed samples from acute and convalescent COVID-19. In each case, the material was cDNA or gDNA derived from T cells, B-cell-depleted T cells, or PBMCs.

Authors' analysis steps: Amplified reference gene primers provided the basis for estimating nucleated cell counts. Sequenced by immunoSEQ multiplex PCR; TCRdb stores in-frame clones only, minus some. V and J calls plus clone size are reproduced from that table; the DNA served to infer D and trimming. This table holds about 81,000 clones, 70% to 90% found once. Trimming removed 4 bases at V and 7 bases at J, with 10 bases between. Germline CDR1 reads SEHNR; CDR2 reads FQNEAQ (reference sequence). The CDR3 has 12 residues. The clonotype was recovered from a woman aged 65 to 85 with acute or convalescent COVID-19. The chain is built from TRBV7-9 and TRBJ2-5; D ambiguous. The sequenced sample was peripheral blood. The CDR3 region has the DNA TGTGCCAGCAGCTCGGGTCGAGCGACCCAGTACTTC. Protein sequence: CASSSGRATQYF.